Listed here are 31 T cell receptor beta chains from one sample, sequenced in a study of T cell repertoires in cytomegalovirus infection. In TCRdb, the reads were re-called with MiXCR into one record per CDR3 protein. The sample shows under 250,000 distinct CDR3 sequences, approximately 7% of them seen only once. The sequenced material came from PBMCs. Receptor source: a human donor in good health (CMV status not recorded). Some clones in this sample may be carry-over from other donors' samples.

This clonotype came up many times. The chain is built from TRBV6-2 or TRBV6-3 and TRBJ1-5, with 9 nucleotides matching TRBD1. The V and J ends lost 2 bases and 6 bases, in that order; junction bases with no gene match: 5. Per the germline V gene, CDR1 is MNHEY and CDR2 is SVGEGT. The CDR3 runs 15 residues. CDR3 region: CASSYRRQGVQPQHF. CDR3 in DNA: TGTGCCAGCAGTTACCGCCGACAGGGGGTTCAGCCCCAGCATTTT.

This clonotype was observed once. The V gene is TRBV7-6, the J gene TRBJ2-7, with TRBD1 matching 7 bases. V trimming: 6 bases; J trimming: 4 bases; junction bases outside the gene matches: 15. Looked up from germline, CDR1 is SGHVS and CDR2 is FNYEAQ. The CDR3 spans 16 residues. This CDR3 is CASSTTGDVFSYEQYF. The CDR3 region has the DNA TGTGCCAGCAGTACTACAGGGGACGTCTTCTCTTACGAGCAGTACTTC.

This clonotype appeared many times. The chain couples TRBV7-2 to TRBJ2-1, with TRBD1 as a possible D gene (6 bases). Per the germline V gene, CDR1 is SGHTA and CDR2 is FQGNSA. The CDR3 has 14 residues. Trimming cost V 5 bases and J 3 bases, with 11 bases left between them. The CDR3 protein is CASSRQASYNEQFF. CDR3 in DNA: TGTGCCAGCAGCCGACAGGCCAGCTACAATGAGCAGTTCTTC.

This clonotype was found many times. This chain's CDR3 is CASSLTNYGYTF. The DNA for the CDR3 is TGTGCCAGCAGCTTAACTAACTATGGCTACACCTTC. The chain employs TRBV7-2 and TRBJ1-2; D gene unclear. Per germline, CDR1 SGHTA and CDR2 FQGNSA. Trimming cost V 2 bases and J 0 bases, with 1 base left between them. CDR3 length: 12 residues.

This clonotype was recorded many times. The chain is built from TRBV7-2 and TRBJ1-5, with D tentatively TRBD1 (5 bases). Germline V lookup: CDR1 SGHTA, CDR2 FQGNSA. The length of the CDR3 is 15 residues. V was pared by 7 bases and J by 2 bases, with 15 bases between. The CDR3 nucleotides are TGTGCCAGCACCCCGGAGGGGCTTGGCAATCAGCCCCAGCATTTT. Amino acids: CASTPEGLGNQPQHF.

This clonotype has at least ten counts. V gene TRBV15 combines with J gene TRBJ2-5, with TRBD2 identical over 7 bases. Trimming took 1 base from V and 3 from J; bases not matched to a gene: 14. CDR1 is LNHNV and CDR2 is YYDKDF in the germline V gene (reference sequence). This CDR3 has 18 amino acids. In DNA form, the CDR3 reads TGTGCCACCAGCAGAGGCTTTCATGAAGGGCTAGCGGAAGAGACCCAGTACTTC. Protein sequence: CATSRGFHEGLAEETQYF. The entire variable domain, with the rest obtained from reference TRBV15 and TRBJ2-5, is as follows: DAMVIQNPRYQVTQFGKPVTLSCSQTLNHNVMYWYQQKSSQAPKLLFHYYDKDFNNEADTPDNFQSRRPNTSFCFLDIRSPGLGDTAMYLCATSRGFHEGLAEETQYFGPGTRLLVL.

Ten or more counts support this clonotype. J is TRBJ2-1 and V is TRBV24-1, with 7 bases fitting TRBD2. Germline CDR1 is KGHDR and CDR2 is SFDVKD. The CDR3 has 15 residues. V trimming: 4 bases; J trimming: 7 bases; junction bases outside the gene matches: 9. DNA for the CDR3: TGTGCCACCAGTGACCCCAGACTAGCAGGAAATGAGCAGTTCTTC. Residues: CATSDPRLAGNEQFF.

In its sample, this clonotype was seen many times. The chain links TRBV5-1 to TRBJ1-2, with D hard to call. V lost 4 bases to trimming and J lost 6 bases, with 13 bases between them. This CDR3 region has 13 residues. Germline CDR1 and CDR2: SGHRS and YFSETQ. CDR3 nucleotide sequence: TGCGCCAGCAGCCAAGAGGGAGGCCATGGCTACACCTTC. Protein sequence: CASSQEGGHGYTF. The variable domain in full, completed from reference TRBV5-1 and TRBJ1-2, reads KAGVTQTPRYLIKTRGQQVTLSCSPISGHRSVSWYQQTPGQGLQFLFEYFSETQRNKGNFPGRFSGRQFSNSRSEMNVSTLELGDSALYLCASSQEGGHGYTFGSGTRLTVV.

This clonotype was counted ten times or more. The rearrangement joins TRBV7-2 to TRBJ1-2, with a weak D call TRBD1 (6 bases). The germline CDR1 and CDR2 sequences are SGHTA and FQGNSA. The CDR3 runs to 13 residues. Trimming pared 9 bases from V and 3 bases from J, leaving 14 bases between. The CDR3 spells CASATGNYYGYTF. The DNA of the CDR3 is TGTGCCAGTGCCACAGGGAACTACTATGGCTACACCTTC.

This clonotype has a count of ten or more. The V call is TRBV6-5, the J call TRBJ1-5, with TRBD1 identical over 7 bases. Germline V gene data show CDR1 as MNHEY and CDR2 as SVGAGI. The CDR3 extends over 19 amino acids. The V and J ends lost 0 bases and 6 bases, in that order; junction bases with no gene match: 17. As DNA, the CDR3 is TGTGCCAGCAGTTACTCGACAGGGTTGGTGGGTTATGGGCGTCAGCCCCAGCATTTT. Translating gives CASSYSTGLVGYGRQPQHF.

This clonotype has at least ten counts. This CDR3 is CASSQAGTSEDEQFF. CDR3 bases: TGTGCCAGCAGCCAGGCCGGGACTAGTGAAGATGAGCAGTTCTTC. The chain employs TRBV4-2 and TRBJ2-1; TRBD2 matches at 8 bases. CDR1 is LGHNA and CDR2 is YNFKEQ in the germline V gene. The CDR3 contains 15 residues. J lost 8 bases, V lost 3 bases, and 9 bases had no gene match.

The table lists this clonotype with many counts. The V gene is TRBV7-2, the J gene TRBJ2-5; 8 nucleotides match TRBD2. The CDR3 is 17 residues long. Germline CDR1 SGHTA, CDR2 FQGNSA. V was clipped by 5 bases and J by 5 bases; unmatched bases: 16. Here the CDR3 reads CASSPTSRGGASETQYF. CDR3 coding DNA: TGTGCCAGCAGCCCCACCTCTCGGGGGGGGGCGTCGGAGACCCAGTACTTC. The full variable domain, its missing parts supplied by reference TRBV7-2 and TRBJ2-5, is GAGVSQSPSNKVTEKGKDVELRCDPISGHTALYWYRQSLGQGLEFLIYFQGNSAPDKSGLPSDRFSAERTGGSVSTLTIQRTQQEDSAVYLCASSPTSRGGASETQYFGPGTRLLVL.

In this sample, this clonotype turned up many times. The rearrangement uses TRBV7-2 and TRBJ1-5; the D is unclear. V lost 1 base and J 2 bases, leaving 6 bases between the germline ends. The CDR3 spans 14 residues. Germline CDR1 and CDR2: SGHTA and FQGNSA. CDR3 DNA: TGTGCCAGCAGCTTAGTGGACGGCAATCAGCCCCAGCATTTT. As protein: CASSLVDGNQPQHF.

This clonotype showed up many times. CDR3 sequence reads: CASTLGLAGGSPADTQYF. Written as DNA, the CDR3 is TGTGCCAGCACCCTCGGACTAGCGGGGGGTTCGCCCGCAGATACGCAGTATTTT. V and J are TRBV12-3 or TRBV12-4 and TRBJ2-3, with 14 bases aligning to TRBD2. V shed 7 bases and J 4 bases; nucleotides not matched to a gene: 13. This CDR3 region has 18 residues.

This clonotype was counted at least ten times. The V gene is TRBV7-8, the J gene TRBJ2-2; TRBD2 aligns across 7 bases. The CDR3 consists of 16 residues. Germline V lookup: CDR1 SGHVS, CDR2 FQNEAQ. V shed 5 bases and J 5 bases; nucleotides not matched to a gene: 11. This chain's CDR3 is CASSQGLVEYTGELFF. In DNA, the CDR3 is TGTGCCAGCAGCCAAGGACTAGTCGAATATACCGGGGAGCTGTTTTTT.

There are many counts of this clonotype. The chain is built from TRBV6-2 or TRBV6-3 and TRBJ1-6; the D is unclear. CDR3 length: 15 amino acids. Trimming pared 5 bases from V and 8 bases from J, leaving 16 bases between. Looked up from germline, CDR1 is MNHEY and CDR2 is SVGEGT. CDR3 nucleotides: TGTGCCAGCAGTGCCGGTTGGAGGGTCGATTCACCCCTCCACTTT. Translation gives CASSAGWRVDSPLHF.

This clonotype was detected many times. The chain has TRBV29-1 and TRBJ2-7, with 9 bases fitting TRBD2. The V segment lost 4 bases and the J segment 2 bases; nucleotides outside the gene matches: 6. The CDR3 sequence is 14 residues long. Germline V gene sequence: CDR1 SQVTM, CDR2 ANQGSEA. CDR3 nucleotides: TGCAGCGTTGCTGGGGCGGGAGGGACCTACGAGCAGTACTTC. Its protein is CSVAGAGGTYEQYF.

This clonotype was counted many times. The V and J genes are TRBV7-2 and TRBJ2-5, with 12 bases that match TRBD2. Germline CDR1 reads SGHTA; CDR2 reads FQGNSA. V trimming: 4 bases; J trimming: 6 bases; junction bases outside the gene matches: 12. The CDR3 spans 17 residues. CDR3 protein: CASSSGPTSGGSKTQYF. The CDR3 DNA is TGTGCCAGCAGCTCCGGACCGACTAGCGGGGGTAGTAAGACCCAGTACTTC.

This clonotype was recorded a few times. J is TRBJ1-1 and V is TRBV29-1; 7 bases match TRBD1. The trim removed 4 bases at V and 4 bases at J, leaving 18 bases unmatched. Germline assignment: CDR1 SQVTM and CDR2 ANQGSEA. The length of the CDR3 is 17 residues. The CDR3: CSVAHRSTGVSGTEAFF. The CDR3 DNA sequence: TGCAGCGTTGCCCATCGTTCAACAGGGGTGTCAGGCACTGAAGCTTTCTTT. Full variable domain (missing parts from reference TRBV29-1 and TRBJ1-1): SAVISQKPSRDICQRGTSLTIQCQVDSQVTMMFWYRQQPGQSLTLIATANQGSEATYESGFVIDKFPISRPNLTFSTLTVSNMSPEDSSIYLCSVAHRSTGVSGTEAFFGQGTRLTVV.

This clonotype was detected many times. CDR3 in amino acids: CASSFGGKMEGYTF. The CDR3, as DNA: TGTGCCAGCAGCTTCGGGGGTAAAATGGAAGGCTACACCTTC. The chain links TRBV7-2 to TRBJ1-2, with TRBD1 as a possible D gene (5 bases). This CDR3 is 14 amino acids long. In germline, CDR1 is SGHTA, CDR2 FQGNSA. The V and J ends lost 3 bases and 8 bases respectively, with 16 bases between them. Looking up the rest from reference TRBV7-2 and TRBJ1-2 gives the full variable domain: GAGVSQSPSNKVTEKGKDVELRCDPISGHTALYWYRQSLGQGLEFLIYFQGNSAPDKSGLPSDRFSAERTGGSVSTLTIQRTQQEDSAVYLCASSFGGKMEGYTFGSGTRLTVV.

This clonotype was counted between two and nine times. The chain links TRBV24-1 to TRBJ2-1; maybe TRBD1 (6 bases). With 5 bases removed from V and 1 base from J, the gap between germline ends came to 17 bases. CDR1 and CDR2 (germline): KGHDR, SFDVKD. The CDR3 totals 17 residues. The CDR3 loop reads CATSASYRDWSYNEQFF. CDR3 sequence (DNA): TGTGCCACCAGTGCTTCATACAGGGATTGGTCCTACAATGAGCAGTTCTTC.

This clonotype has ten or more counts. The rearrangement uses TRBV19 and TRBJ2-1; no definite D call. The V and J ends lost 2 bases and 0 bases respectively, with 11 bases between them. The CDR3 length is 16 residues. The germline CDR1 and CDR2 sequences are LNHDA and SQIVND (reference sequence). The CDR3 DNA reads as TGTGCCAGTAGTATAAGATCAGCGACCTCCTACAATGAGCAGTTCTTC. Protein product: CASSIRSATSYNEQFF. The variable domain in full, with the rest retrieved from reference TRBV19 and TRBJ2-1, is DGGITQSPKYLFRKEGQNVTLSCEQNLNHDAMYWYRQDPGQGLRLIYYSQIVNDFQKGDIAEGYSVSREKKESFPLTVTSAQKNPTAFYLCASSIRSATSYNEQFFGPGTRLTVL.

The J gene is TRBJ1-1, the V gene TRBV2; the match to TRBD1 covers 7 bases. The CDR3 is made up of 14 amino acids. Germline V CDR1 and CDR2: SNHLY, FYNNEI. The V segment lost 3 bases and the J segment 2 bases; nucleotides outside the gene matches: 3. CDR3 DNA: TGTGCCAGCAGTGAGGGACAGATAAACACTGAAGCTTTCTTT. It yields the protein CASSEGQINTEAFF.

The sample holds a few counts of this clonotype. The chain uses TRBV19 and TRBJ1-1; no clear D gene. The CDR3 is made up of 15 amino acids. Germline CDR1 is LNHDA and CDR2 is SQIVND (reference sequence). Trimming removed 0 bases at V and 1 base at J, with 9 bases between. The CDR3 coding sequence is TGTGCCAGTAGTATAGATCAACGGAAGAACACTGAAGCTTTCTTT. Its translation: CASSIDQRKNTEAFF.

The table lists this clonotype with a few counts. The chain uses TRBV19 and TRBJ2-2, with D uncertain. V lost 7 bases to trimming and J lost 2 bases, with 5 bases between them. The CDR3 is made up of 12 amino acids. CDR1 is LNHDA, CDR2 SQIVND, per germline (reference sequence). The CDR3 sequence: CASIANTGELFF. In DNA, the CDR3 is TGTGCCAGTATCGCAAACACCGGGGAGCTGTTTTTT.

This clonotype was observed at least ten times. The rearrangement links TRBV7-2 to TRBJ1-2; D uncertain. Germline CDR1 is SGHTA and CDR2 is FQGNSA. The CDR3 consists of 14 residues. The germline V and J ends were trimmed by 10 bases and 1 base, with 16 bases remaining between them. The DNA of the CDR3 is TGTGCCATCCAAGCCGGAAGTATTAACTATGGCTACACCTTC. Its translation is CAIQAGSINYGYTF.

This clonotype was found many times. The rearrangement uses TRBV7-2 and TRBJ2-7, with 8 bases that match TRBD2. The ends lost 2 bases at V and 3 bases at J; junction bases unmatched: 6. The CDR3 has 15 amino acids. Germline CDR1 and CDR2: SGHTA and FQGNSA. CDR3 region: CASSLTGLVSYEQYF. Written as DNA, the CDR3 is TGTGCCAGCAGCTTAACGGGACTAGTAAGCTACGAGCAGTACTTC.

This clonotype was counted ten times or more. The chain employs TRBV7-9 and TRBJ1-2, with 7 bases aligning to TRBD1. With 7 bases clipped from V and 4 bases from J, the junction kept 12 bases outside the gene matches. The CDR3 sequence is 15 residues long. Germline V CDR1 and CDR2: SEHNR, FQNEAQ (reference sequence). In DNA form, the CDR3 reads TGTGCCAGCACCGCCGGGACAGCCCCCGTCTATGGCTACACCTTC. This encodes CASTAGTAPVYGYTF.

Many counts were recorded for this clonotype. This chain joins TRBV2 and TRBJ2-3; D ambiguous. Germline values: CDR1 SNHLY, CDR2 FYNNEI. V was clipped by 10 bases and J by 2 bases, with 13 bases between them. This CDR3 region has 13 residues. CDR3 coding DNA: TGTGCCAACAAACGTGGGAACACAGATACGCAGTATTTT. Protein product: CANKRGNTDTQYF.

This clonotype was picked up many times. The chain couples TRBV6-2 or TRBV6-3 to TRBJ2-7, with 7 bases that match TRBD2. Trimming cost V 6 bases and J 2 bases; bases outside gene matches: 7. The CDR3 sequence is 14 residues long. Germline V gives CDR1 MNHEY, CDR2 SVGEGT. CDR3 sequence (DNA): TGTGCCAGCAGCCATGGCGGGGGACCCTACGAGCAGTACTTC. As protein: CASSHGGGPYEQYF.

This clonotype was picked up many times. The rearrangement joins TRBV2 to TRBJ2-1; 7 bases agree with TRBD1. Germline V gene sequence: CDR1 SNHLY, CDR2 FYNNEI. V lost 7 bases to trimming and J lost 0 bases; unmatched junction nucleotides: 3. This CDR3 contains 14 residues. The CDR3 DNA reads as TGTGCCAGCAAGTCAGGGGGCTCCTACAATGAGCAGTTCTTC. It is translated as CASKSGGSYNEQFF.